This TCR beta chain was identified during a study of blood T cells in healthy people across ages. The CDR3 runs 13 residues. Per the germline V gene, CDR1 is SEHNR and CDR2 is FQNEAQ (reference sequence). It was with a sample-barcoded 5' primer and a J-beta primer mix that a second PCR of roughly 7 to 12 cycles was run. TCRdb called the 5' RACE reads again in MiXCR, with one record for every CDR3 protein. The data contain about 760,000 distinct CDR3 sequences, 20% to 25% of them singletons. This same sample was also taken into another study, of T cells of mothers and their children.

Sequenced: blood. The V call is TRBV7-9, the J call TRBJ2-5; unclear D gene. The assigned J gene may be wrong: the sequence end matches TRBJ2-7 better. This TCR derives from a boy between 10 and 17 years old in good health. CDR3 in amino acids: CASSTYSTGEQYF. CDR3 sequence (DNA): TGTGCCAGCAGCACCTATTCGACCGGCGAGCAGTACTTC.